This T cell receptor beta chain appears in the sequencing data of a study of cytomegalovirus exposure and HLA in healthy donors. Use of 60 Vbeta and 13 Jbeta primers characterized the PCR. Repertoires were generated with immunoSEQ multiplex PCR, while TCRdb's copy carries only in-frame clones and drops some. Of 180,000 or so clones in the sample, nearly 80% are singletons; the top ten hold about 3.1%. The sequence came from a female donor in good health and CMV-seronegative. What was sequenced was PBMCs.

The CDR3 DNA reads TGTGCCAGTAGTCCCCTAGGGACTAGCGGGACCTACGAGCAGTACTTC. Translating it yields CASSPLGTSGTYEQYF. The genes are TRBV19 and TRBJ2-7, with 13 bases matching TRBD2. Trimming at V came to 5 bases and at J to 2 bases, leaving 6 bases not matched to a gene. Germline CDR1 reads LNHDA; CDR2 reads SQIVND (reference sequence). The CDR3 length is 16 residues.